Sequencing of this T cell receptor beta chain was carried out in a study of relationships among human T cell subsets. Notes on the study in general: Some CD4+CD8+ double-positive cells may remain after bead sorting.

Comments on this clonotype: Its target is unknown.

The germline V and J ends were trimmed by 6 bases and 2 bases, with 5 bases remaining between them. CDR3 length equals 11 residues. Germline CDR1 reads MNHNS; CDR2 reads SASEGT. Semiquantitative ARM-PCR amplified T cell receptor alpha and beta CDR3 regions from mRNA. In ARM-PCR, communal superprimers followed tagged nested gene-specific primers for exponential amplification. A single record per CDR3 protein comes from TCRdb applying MiXCR to the multiplex PCR reads. The table lists about 4,700 distinct CDR3 sequences, roughly 80% of them singletons. The chain links TRBV6-1 to TRBJ2-7; no clear D gene. The specimen sequenced was total T cells sorted from blood. This receptor was taken from a man aged 40-50 years in good health. CDR3: CASSTTYEQYF. The CDR3, as DNA: TGTGCCAGCAGCACGACCTACGAGCAGTACTTC.